This passage covers 19 T cell receptor beta chains from one sample sequenced in a study of CD8+CD57+ T cells in acquired aplastic anemia (dated by TCRdb to between 2017 and 2018). Instrument on record: Illumina HiSeq 2000. TCR beta VDJ combination and CDR3 sequence profiling used genomic DNA as the template. TCRdb reprocessing: public reads trimmed at Q25 with fastp, clones called with MiXCR, in-frame beta chains kept. Each entry is one CDR3 protein sequence, shown with its most common DNA and genes. The sample table lists 150,000 to 200,000 distinct CDR3 sequences, over 60% of them with a count of one. The ten largest make up 46% of the sample. The material sequenced was sorted CD4+, CD8+, or CD8+CD57+ T cells (not recorded which) from PBMCs. The receptors derive from a human donor with severe aplastic anemia or a healthy control (not recorded which).

This rearrangement joins TRBV7-2 to TRBJ1-2; D not resolved. V lost 1 base and J lost 0, with 3 bases in between. The CDR3 totals 13 residues. Germline V gene sequence: CDR1 SGHTA, CDR2 FQGNSA. CDR3 residues: CASSLGPNYGYTF. The DNA for the CDR3 is TGTGCCAGCAGCTTAGGTCCTAACTATGGCTACACCTTC.

The V call is TRBV20-1, the J call TRBJ2-2; D is unclear. This CDR3 has 12 amino acids. The V gene lost 4 bases and the J gene lost 1 base, with 4 bases spanning the gap. Germline loops: CDR1 DFQATT, CDR2 SNEGSKA (reference sequence). This CDR3 reads CSATRNTGELFF. The CDR3 nucleotides are TGCAGTGCTACACGGAACACCGGGGAGCTGTTTTTT.

The rearrangement joins TRBV20-1 to TRBJ2-1; 14 bases align to TRBD2. This CDR3 region has 16 residues. J was trimmed by 5 bases and V by 6 bases; bases with no gene match: 9. The V gene's germline CDR1 is DFQATT and CDR2 SNEGSKA (reference sequence). The CDR3 DNA is TGCAGTGCCAACGGACTAGCGGGAGGCCGGAACAATGAGCAGTTCTTC. Protein sequence: CSANGLAGGRNNEQFF.

The chain has TRBV7-2 and TRBJ2-7, with 8 bases that match TRBD2. Germline V gene data show CDR1 as SGHTA and CDR2 as FQGNSA. The V and J ends lost 1 base and 6 bases, in that order; junction bases with no gene match: 2. The CDR3 totals 13 residues. As DNA, the CDR3 is TGTGCCAGCAGCTTAGTGGCGGGGGGCGAGCAGTACTTC. This sequence encodes CASSLVAGGEQYF.

This rearrangement joins TRBV9 to TRBJ2-5; D might be TRBD2 (6 bases). This CDR3 is 12 amino acids long. CDR1 is SGDLS and CDR2 is YYNGEE in the germline V gene. With 4 bases removed from V and 3 bases from J, the gap between germline ends came to 7 bases. In nucleotides, the CDR3 is TGTGCCAGCAGCCCGGGGGAAGAGACCCAGTACTTC. Its translation is CASSPGEETQYF.

In this sample, this clonotype turned up many times. V usage is TRBV19 and J usage is TRBJ1-1; possibly TRBD1 for D (6 bases). V gave up 6 bases and J gave up 4 bases, with 15 bases separating them. The CDR3 extends over 14 amino acids. CDR1 LNHDA and CDR2 SQIVND come from the germline V gene (reference sequence). The chain's CDR3 is CASSQDSPGTEAFF. CDR3 DNA sequence: TGTGCCAGTAGCCAGGACAGCCCGGGCACTGAAGCTTTCTTT.

This clonotype was recorded a few times. CDR3 DNA: TGCGCCAGCAGTGAGTTGGGGGGAGGCTACACCTTC. It yields the protein CASSELGGGYTF. The V call is TRBV10-2, the J call TRBJ1-2, with a weak D call TRBD1 (5 bases). V was pared by 1 base and J by 8 bases, with 8 bases between. This CDR3 has 12 amino acids. Germline V CDR1 and CDR2: WSHSY, SAAADI.

This clonotype was observed at least ten times. This chain connects TRBV5-6 to TRBJ1-1; 8 nucleotides agree with TRBD1. Trimming at V came to 4 bases and at J to 8 bases, leaving 13 bases not matched to a gene. The CDR3 is 15 amino acids. Per the germline V gene, CDR1 is SGHDT and CDR2 is YYEEEE. CDR3 protein: CASSETAGGAWEAFF. The CDR3 region has the DNA TGTGCCAGCAGCGAGACCGCAGGGGGCGCCTGGGAAGCTTTCTTT.

This clonotype was picked up a small number of times. This chain connects TRBV7-3 to TRBJ2-7; D gene unclear. Deletions cut 5 bases from V and 2 bases from J, with 4 bases between. This CDR3 contains 11 residues. Germline-derived CDR1 and CDR2 are SGHTA and FQGTGA. The CDR3 nucleotides read TGTGCCAGCAGCACTACCTACGAGCAGTACTTC. Amino acid sequence: CASSTTYEQYF.

With regard to this clonotype: This may arise from a read error, as a much more abundant clone is one base away. The CDR3 region has the DNA TGTGCCAGCAGTTTAGGGGGTTACACCGGGGAGCTGTTTTTT. It translates to CASSLGGYTGELFF. The chain couples TRBV12-3 or TRBV12-4 to TRBJ2-2; D remains ambiguous. This CDR3 contains 14 residues. Trimming stripped 1 base from V and 3 bases from J, with 6 bases between.

Many counts were recorded for this clonotype. The CDR3 is CASSLTADEQYF. Written as DNA, the CDR3 is TGTGCCAGCAGTCTAACTGCCGACGAGCAGTACTTC. The rearrangement links TRBV13 to TRBJ2-7, with no clear D. The CDR3 has 12 residues. In germline, CDR1 is PRHDT, CDR2 FYEKMQ (reference sequence). V shed 6 bases and J shed 5 bases, with 11 bases lying between them.

This clonotype appeared many times. The V gene is TRBV2, the J gene TRBJ1-2; D is undetermined. This CDR3 comprises 14 residues. Deletions cut 2 bases from V and 4 bases from J, with 11 bases between. CDR1 SNHLY and CDR2 FYNNEI come from the germline V gene. The DNA of the CDR3 is TGTGCCAGCAGTGAAACCGCGGATTCCTATGGCTACACCTTC. Translated: CASSETADSYGYTF.

This chain links TRBV9 with TRBJ2-7; 9 bases align to TRBD2. J was trimmed by 6 bases and V by 4 bases; bases with no gene match: 8. The germline V gene encodes CDR1 SGDLS and CDR2 YYNGEE. This CDR3 has 14 amino acids. The CDR3 nucleotides read TGTGCCAGCAGCCCCCGGGTAGCGGGGGTCGAGCAGTACTTC. Protein product: CASSPRVAGVEQYF.

This clonotype showed up many times. J is TRBJ2-3 and V is TRBV10-2, with 8 positions matching TRBD2. Losses at the gene ends were 4 bases for V and 2 bases for J; bases not matched to a gene: 2. Germline V gene sequence: CDR1 WSHSY, CDR2 SAAADI. The CDR3 covers 14 residues. CDR3 coding DNA: TGCGCCAGCAGTGTGACTAGCGCCACAGATACGCAGTATTTT. This gives the protein CASSVTSATDTQYF.

The chain uses TRBV20-1 and TRBJ1-1; D remains unclear. Between the trimmed V and J ends, which lost 0 bases and 6 bases, there was a span of 11 bases. The germline V gene encodes CDR1 DFQATT and CDR2 SNEGSKA (reference sequence). This CDR3 contains 13 residues. CDR3 coding DNA: TGCAGTGCTAGAGAAATGGCGAGATCTGAAGCTTTCTTT. Amino acids: CSAREMARSEAFF.

The gene calls are TRBV19 and TRBJ1-2; possible D gene TRBD1, 6 bases. The CDR3 is made up of 12 amino acids. The germline gives CDR1 LNHDA, CDR2 SQIVND (reference sequence). The ends were cut back, 7 bases at V and 8 bases at J, with 14 bases in the middle. As DNA, the CDR3 is TGTGCCAGTACAAAGACAGGACACGGCTACACCTTC. This codes for CASTKTGHGYTF. The full variable domain, its missing parts supplied by reference TRBV19 and TRBJ1-2, is DGGITQSPKYLFRKEGQNVTLSCEQNLNHDAMYWYRQDPGQGLRLIYYSQIVNDFQKGDIAEGYSVSREKKESFPLTVTSAQKNPTAFYLCASTKTGHGYTFGSGTRLTVV.

CDR3 sequence: CASRERTEKLFF. CDR3 nucleotides: TGTGCCAGTAGGGAGAGGACTGAAAAACTGTTTTTT. The V call is TRBV19, the J call TRBJ1-4; D not resolved. The CDR3 is 12 amino acids. Per the germline V gene, CDR1 is LNHDA and CDR2 is SQIVND (reference sequence). Trimming took off 6 bases at V and 7 bases at J, with 9 bases between the two ends.

The chain carries TRBV3-1 and TRBJ2-1; D remains ambiguous. The CDR3 spans 13 residues. CDR1 and CDR2 from the germline V gene are LGHDT and YNNKEL (reference sequence). V gave up 3 bases and J gave up 1 base, with 4 bases separating them. CDR3 nucleotide sequence: TGTGCCAGCAGCCATGATTCCTACAATGAGCAGTTCTTC. Protein product: CASSHDSYNEQFF.

The gene calls are TRBV9 and TRBJ2-2; a weak D match, TRBD1 (5 bases). With 2 bases removed from V and 2 bases from J, the gap between germline ends came to 10 bases. Germline-derived CDR1 and CDR2 are SGDLS and YYNGEE. The CDR3 contains 15 residues. CDR3 DNA: TGTGCCAGCAGCGTGATTCAGGGAAACACCGGGGAGCTGTTTTTT. Its translation is CASSVIQGNTGELFF. The full variable domain, rest sourced from reference TRBV9 and TRBJ2-2, is DSGVTQTPKHLITATGQRVTLRCSPRSGDLSVYWYQQSLDQGLQFLIQYYNGEERAKGNILERFSAQQFPDLHSELNLSSLELGDSALYFCASSVIQGNTGELFFGEGSRLTVL.